The 5 T cell receptor beta chains listed next were all sequenced from one sample in a study of blood T cell repertoires in COVID-19. TCRdb's copy holds only in-frame clones and misses some; the assay was immunoSEQ multiplex PCR. The sample shows 78,000 or so clones, about four fifths of them seen only once. Sequences were obtained from peripheral blood. Receptors originate from a human donor in a cohort sampled during active COVID-19.

The chain is built from TRBV11-3 and TRBJ2-5, with 16 positions matching TRBD2. With V trimmed by 5 bases and J by 4 bases, 10 bases remained unmatched. The germline CDR1 and CDR2 sequences are SGHNT and YENEEA. The CDR3 runs 18 residues. The CDR3 sequence is CASSPGLAGGPSTETQYF. The CDR3 region has the DNA TGTGCCAGCAGCCCGGGACTAGCGGGAGGGCCCTCCACAGAGACCCAGTACTTC.

The V call is TRBV2, the J call TRBJ1-2; D possibly corresponds to TRBD1 (5 bases). Trimming shortened V by 7 bases and J by 8 bases, and 14 bases separated the two germline ends. Germline V CDR1 and CDR2: SNHLY, FYNNEI. CDR3 length: 12 amino acids. This CDR3 reads CASKGLPRGYTF. CDR3 bases: TGTGCCAGCAAGGGACTCCCCCGGGGCTACACCTTC.

J is TRBJ2-5 and V is TRBV6-5; 7 nucleotides match TRBD1. Looked up from germline, CDR1 is MNHEY and CDR2 is SVGAGI. Germline trimming cut 7 bases from V and 3 bases from J; bases unmatched to any gene: 2. The CDR3 extends over 12 amino acids. CDR3 amino acids: CASNRGEETQYF. DNA for the CDR3: TGTGCCAGCAACAGGGGAGAAGAGACCCAGTACTTC.

V gene TRBV27 combines with J gene TRBJ1-5; D is unclear. This CDR3 region has 17 residues. Per the germline V gene, CDR1 is MNHEY and CDR2 is SMNVEV (reference sequence). V was clipped by 2 bases and J by 0 bases, with 14 bases between them. The DNA of the CDR3 is TGTGCCAGCAGTTTAGTAGAAAAACGAGATAGCAATCAGCCCCAGCATTTT. Its translation: CASSLVEKRDSNQPQHF.

V usage is TRBV11-2 and J usage is TRBJ2-1; 14 bases are shared with TRBD2. This CDR3 comprises 16 residues. The V gene's germline CDR1 is SGHAT and CDR2 FQNNGV. J lost 3 bases, V lost 7 bases, and 5 bases had no gene match. The CDR3 here is CASKRLAGGVYNEQFF. CDR3 in DNA: TGTGCCAGCAAAAGACTAGCGGGAGGGGTCTACAATGAGCAGTTCTTC.